The 10 T cell receptor beta chains below all came from one sample that was sequenced in a study of T cells expressing NK-cell markers. TCRdb derives one entry per CDR3 protein from the 5' RACE reads, leaving out DNA. This sample's table has about 460,000 distinct CDR3 sequences. Material for sequencing was blood T cells: a sorted CD56 or NKG2C T cell subset, CD4+ or CD8+ T cells, or bulk PBMC T cells (not recorded which). Receptors were obtained from a woman between 50 and 59 years old in good health.

The V and J genes are TRBV10-3 and TRBJ2-2; there is no DNA to check the TCRdb D call of TRBD2. The CDR3 has 14 amino acids. Germline CDR1 and CDR2: ENHRY and SYGVKD. CDR3 amino acids: CAIRKLGNTGELFF.

This CDR3 reads CASSLPRDRGYDEQFF. The chain has TRBV4-1 and TRBJ2-1; TCRdb calls TRBD1, which cannot be checked without DNA. CDR3 length: 16 residues. The V gene's germline CDR1 is MGHRA and CDR2 YSYEKL.

V usage is TRBV6-5 and J usage is TRBJ2-1. There are 15 residues in the CDR3. In germline, CDR1 is MNHEY, CDR2 SVGAGI. The CDR3 is CASSEEARSYNEQFF.

The V call is TRBV6-2 or TRBV6-3, the J call TRBJ2-3; the D call from TCRdb, TRBD2, cannot be confirmed without DNA. The CDR3 is made up of 17 amino acids. Germline V gene sequence: CDR1 MNHEY, CDR2 SVGEGT. The CDR3 sequence: CASSYRGPGGSTDTQYF.

This chain uses TRBV5-6 with TRBJ2-3; without DNA, the TCRdb call of TRBD2 cannot be checked. Germline V gene data show CDR1 as SGHDT and CDR2 as YYEEEE. This CDR3 region has 16 residues. The CDR3 loop reads CASSSILAGVSDTQYF. Based on the CDR3 plus reference TRBV5-6 and TRBJ2-3, the full variable domain is DAGVTQSPTHLIKTRGQQVTLRCSPKSGHDTVSWYQQALGQGPQFIFQYYEEEERQRGNFPDRFSGHQFPNYSSELNVNALLLGDSALYLCASSSILAGVSDTQYFGPGTRLTVL.

This rearrangement joins TRBV12-3 or TRBV12-4 to TRBJ2-3; TCRdb's D call of TRBD2 is untestable without DNA. CDR3 length: 16 amino acids. The CDR3 is CASSAGRAGGTDTQYF.

The chain is built from TRBV4-1 and TRBJ2-7; TCRdb designates TRBD1, a call that cannot be tested without DNA. Germline values: CDR1 MGHRA, CDR2 YSYEKL. CDR3 length: 14 residues. The chain's CDR3 is CASSQGRGQFEQYF.

This chain links TRBV10-3 with TRBJ2-1; TCRdb designates TRBD1, a call that cannot be tested without DNA. Germline V gene sequence: CDR1 ENHRY, CDR2 SYGVKD. The CDR3 covers 13 residues. This CDR3 is CAIRAGVVSEQFF.

The CDR3 is CASNPQWGQPQHF. V gene TRBV6-6 combines with J gene TRBJ1-5. The germline gives CDR1 MNHNY, CDR2 SVGAGI (reference sequence). The CDR3 covers 13 residues.

The gene calls are TRBV10-1 and TRBJ2-1; TCRdb gives TRBD1 as the D gene, but with no DNA this cannot be confirmed. Per germline, CDR1 WNHNN and CDR2 SYGVQD (reference sequence). This CDR3 comprises 14 residues. This CDR3 is CASRPGQGINEQFF.